This is a list of T cell receptor beta chains from one sample in a study of OX40 agonist ivuxolimab in advanced cancers. The assay was immunoSEQ multiplex PCR, and TCRdb's table has in-frame clones only and misses some. The profile shows more than 65,000 clones, roughly 84% of them singletons. Sequencing was performed on CD4+ or CD8+ T cells sorted from blood, taken in a trial of the OX40 agonist ivuxolimab. Receptors were obtained from an adult with an advanced solid tumor such as melanoma, head and neck, liver or kidney cancer. Both conserved end residues are part of each CDR3. The order of the fields is CDR3 protein, CDR3 DNA, D gene, V gene, CDR3 length, clone size, J gene. The D gene is left open where the match is weak. Not every row has a clone size; where given, it reads once, few, many or a size class.

CDR3: CASSPSPSAETQYF
DNA: TGTGCCAGCTCACCAAGTCCAAGTGCAGAGACCCAGTACTTC
D: NA
V: TRBV18
length: 14
size: NA
J: TRBJ2-5

CDR3: CASSSDPIPGELFF
DNA: TGCGCCAGCAGCTCGGACCCGATCCCCGGGGAGCTGTTTTTT
D: NA
V: TRBV5-1
length: 14
size: once
J: TRBJ2-2

CDR3: CASTGTGNTGELFF
DNA: TGTGCCTCAACCGGGACAGGGAACACCGGGGAGCTGTTTTTT
D: TRBD1
V: TRBV2
length: 14
size: NA
J: TRBJ2-2

CDR3: CATSRDYGQGAGGYGYTF
DNA: TGTGCCACCAGCAGAGATTACGGACAGGGGGCTGGGGGCTATGGCTACACCTTC
D: TRBD1
V: TRBV15
length: 18
size: NA
J: TRBJ1-2

CDR3: CASSLGDRLQHF
DNA: TGTGCCAGCAGTCTTGGGGACAGACTCCAGCATTTT
D: TRBD1
V: TRBV2
length: 12
size: NA
J: TRBJ1-5

CDR3: CASSLGILATVYNEQFF
DNA: TGTGCCAGCAGCTTGGGTATCCTAGCGACCGTATACAATGAGCAGTTCTTC
D: NA
V: TRBV5-6
length: 17
size: NA
J: TRBJ2-1

CDR3: CASSRRGDLGYEQYF
DNA: TGTGCCAGCAGCCGCAGGGGGGATTTGGGCTACGAGCAGTACTTC
D: NA
V: TRBV11-2
length: 15
size: NA
J: TRBJ2-7

CDR3: CASSLGDNYEQYF
DNA: TGTGCCAGCAGCTTAGGGGACAACTACGAGCAGTACTTC
D: NA
V: TRBV7-9
length: 13
size: NA
J: TRBJ2-7

CDR3: CASTWTGFDGYTF
DNA: TGTGCCAGCACCTGGACAGGGTTCGATGGCTACACCTTC
D: TRBD1
V: TRBV19
length: 13
size: once
J: TRBJ1-2

CDR3: CASSALPDGAQGTGELFF
DNA: TGTGCCAGCAGCGCACTCCCCGATGGGGCACAGGGCACCGGGGAGCTGTTTTTT
D: NA
V: TRBV9
length: 18
size: NA
J: TRBJ2-2

CDR3: CSARDLGGYTF
DNA: TGCAGTGCTAGAGACTTGGGTGGCTACACCTTC
D: NA
V: TRBV20-1
length: 11
size: few
J: TRBJ1-2

CDR3: CASSFLGGGNYGYTF
DNA: TGCGCCAGCAGCTTCCTTGGAGGGGGCAACTATGGCTACACCTTC
D: TRBD1
V: TRBV5-1
length: 15
size: NA
J: TRBJ1-2

CDR3: CAWSYREDGYTF
DNA: TGTGCCTGGAGTTACAGGGAGGATGGCTACACCTTC
D: NA
V: TRBV30
length: 12
size: NA
J: TRBJ1-2

CDR3: CASSKGPAPTSSTSGEVYEQYF
DNA: NA
D: NA
V: TRBV21-1
length: 22
size: once
J: TRBJ2-7

CDR3: CASSPLNTEAFF
DNA: TGTGCCAGCAGCCCACTGAACACTGAAGCTTTCTTT
D: NA
V: TRBV11-3
length: 12
size: once
J: TRBJ1-1

CDR3: CASTLDIAGYFTDTQYF
DNA: TGTGCCAGTACCCTTGATATAGCGGGGTACTTCACAGATACGCAGTATTTT
D: TRBD2
V: TRBV19
length: 17
size: NA
J: TRBJ2-3

CDR3: CASSPASSYNEQFF
DNA: TGTGCCAGTAGCCCAGCTAGCTCCTACAATGAGCAGTTCTTC
D: NA
V: TRBV19
length: 14
size: NA
J: TRBJ2-1

CDR3: CASAGTGLHEQYF
DNA: TGTGCCAGTGCCGGGACAGGGCTCCACGAGCAGTACTTC
D: TRBD1
V: TRBV2
length: 13
size: NA
J: TRBJ2-7

CDR3: CAWSTGELFF
DNA: TGTGCCTGGAGCACCGGGGAGCTGTTTTTT
D: NA
V: TRBV30
length: 10
size: NA
J: TRBJ2-2

CDR3: CSVEGSKGSLQNTEAFF
DNA: TGCAGCGTTGAAGGGAGTAAAGGTTCCCTACAGAACACTGAAGCTTTCTTT
D: NA
V: TRBV29-1
length: 17
size: NA
J: TRBJ1-1

CDR3: CASSPRAATNSNTGELFF
DNA: TGTGCCAGCTCACCACGGGCAGCAACCAATTCGAACACCGGGGAGCTGTTTTTT
D: NA
V: TRBV18
length: 18
size: NA
J: TRBJ2-2

CDR3: CASSRGGRVRNIQYF
DNA: TGTGCCAGCAGCAGGGGAGGCAGGGTAAGAAACATTCAGTACTTC
D: NA
V: TRBV21-1
length: 15
size: NA
J: TRBJ2-4

CDR3: CASSRWEGNTIYF
DNA: TGTGCCAGCAGTCGGTGGGAAGGAAACACCATATATTTT
D: NA
V: TRBV27
length: 13
size: NA
J: TRBJ1-3

CDR3: CSAGGNEQFF
DNA: TGCAGCGCTGGGGGCAATGAGCAGTTCTTC
D: NA
V: TRBV29-1
length: 10
size: NA
J: TRBJ2-1

CDR3: CAISELTGTGSGNTIYF
DNA: TGTGCCATCAGTGAGTTAACCGGGACAGGCTCTGGAAACACCATATATTTT
D: TRBD1
V: TRBV10-3
length: 17
size: NA
J: TRBJ1-3

CDR3: CASSQQGRLEKGYTF
DNA: TGTGCCAGCAGCCAACAGGGACGGCTAGAGAAAGGCTACACCTTC
D: NA
V: TRBV7-9
length: 15
size: once
J: TRBJ1-2

CDR3: CASSKGPNGNSPLHF
DNA: TGTGCCAGCAGTAAGGGACCGAACGGGAATTCACCCCTCCACTTT
D: NA
V: TRBV5-6
length: 15
size: few
J: TRBJ1-6

CDR3: CASTGRGAGNTEAFF
DNA: TGTGCCAGTACGGGTCGGGGTGCGGGGAACACTGAAGCTTTCTTT
D: NA
V: TRBV19
length: 15
size: NA
J: TRBJ1-1

CDR3: CSVSRDYGYTF
DNA: TGCAGCGTTAGTAGGGACTATGGCTACACCTTC
D: NA
V: TRBV29-1
length: 11
size: NA
J: TRBJ1-2

CDR3: CASSDDSMNTEAFF
DNA: TGTGCCAGCAGCGACGACAGTATGAACACTGAAGCTTTCTTT
D: NA
V: TRBV2
length: 14
size: NA
J: TRBJ1-1

CDR3: CASSVFSGRANTGELFF
DNA: TGTGCCAGCAGCGTATTCAGCGGGAGGGCCAACACCGGGGAGCTGTTTTTT
D: TRBD2
V: TRBV9
length: 17
size: NA
J: TRBJ2-2

CDR3: CASSSQATDTQYF
DNA: TGTGCCAGCAGCTCGCAAGCCACAGATACGCAGTATTTT
D: NA
V: TRBV5-5
length: 13
size: once
J: TRBJ2-3

CDR3: CSVESFSKPFF
DNA: TGCAGCGTTGAAAGCTTCAGTAAGCCGTTCTTC
D: NA
V: TRBV29-1
length: 11
size: NA
J: TRBJ2-1

CDR3: CASSPDRGYEQYF
DNA: TGTGCCAGCAGCCCGGACAGGGGTTACGAGCAGTACTTC
D: TRBD1
V: TRBV7-9
length: 13
size: NA
J: TRBJ2-7

CDR3: CAWSSGMSNQPQHF
DNA: TGTGCCTGGAGTTCGGGCATGAGCAATCAGCCCCAGCATTTT
D: NA
V: TRBV30
length: 14
size: few
J: TRBJ1-5

CDR3: CAMATGGFTEAFF
DNA: TGTGCCATGGCGACAGGGGGATTCACTGAAGCTTTCTTT
D: TRBD1
V: TRBV6-1
length: 13
size: NA
J: TRBJ1-1

CDR3: CASNSGQYQETQYF
DNA: TGCGCCAGCAACTCGGGACAATACCAAGAGACCCAGTACTTC
D: NA
V: TRBV5-1
length: 14
size: NA
J: TRBJ2-5

CDR3: CAISEIVRGTYEQYF
DNA: TGTGCCATCAGTGAAATTGTCAGGGGAACCTACGAGCAGTACTTC
D: NA
V: TRBV10-3
length: 15
size: NA
J: TRBJ2-7

CDR3: CASSSGYEQYF
DNA: TGCGCCAGCAGCTCCGGTTACGAGCAGTACTTC
D: NA
V: TRBV5-1
length: 11
size: NA
J: TRBJ2-7

CDR3: CAISGQNTEAFF
DNA: TGTGCCATCAGTGGACAGAACACTGAAGCTTTCTTT
D: NA
V: TRBV10-3
length: 12
size: NA
J: TRBJ1-1

CDR3: CASSMAGPRGNTIYF
DNA: TGTGCCAGTAGTATGGCAGGACCTCGTGGAAACACCATATATTTT
D: NA
V: TRBV19
length: 15
size: NA
J: TRBJ1-3